This TCR beta chain was identified during a study of control samples from healthy donors and cancer patients. Germline V gene lookup returns CDR1 SQVTM and CDR2 ANQGSEA. There are 12 residues in the CDR3. Trimming cost V 6 bases and J 5 bases, with 13 bases left between them. Some clones are missing from TCRdb's copy, which holds only in-frame ones; the method was immunoSEQ multiplex PCR. The repertoire holds more than 110,000 clones, with less than 90% as singletons. The chain recombines TRBV29-1 with TRBJ1-1; TRBD1 might be the D (6 bases). The sample comprised blood. The TCR originated in a woman aged 25-40 years in good health. CDR3 coding DNA: TGCAGCGTCGATAGGGGGGGGACTGAAGCTTTCTTT. This translates into CSVDRGGTEAFF.